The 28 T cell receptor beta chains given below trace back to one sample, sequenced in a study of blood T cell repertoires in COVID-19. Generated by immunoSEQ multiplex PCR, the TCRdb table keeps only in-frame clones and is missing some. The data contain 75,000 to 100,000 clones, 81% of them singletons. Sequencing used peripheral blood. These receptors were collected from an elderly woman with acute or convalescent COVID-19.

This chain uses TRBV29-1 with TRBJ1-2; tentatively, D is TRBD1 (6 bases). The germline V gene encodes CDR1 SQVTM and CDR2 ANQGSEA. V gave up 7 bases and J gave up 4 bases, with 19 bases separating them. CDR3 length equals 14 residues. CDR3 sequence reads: CSARVDFRGYGYTF. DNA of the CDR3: TGCAGCGCAAGAGTTGACTTCAGGGGCTATGGCTACACCTTC.

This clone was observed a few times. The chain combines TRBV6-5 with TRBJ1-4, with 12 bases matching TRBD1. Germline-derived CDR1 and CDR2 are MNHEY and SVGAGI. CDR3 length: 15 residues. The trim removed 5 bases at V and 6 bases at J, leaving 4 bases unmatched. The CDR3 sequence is CASSPGTGGHEKLFF. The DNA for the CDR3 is TGTGCCAGCAGTCCAGGGACAGGGGGCCATGAAAAACTGTTTTTT.

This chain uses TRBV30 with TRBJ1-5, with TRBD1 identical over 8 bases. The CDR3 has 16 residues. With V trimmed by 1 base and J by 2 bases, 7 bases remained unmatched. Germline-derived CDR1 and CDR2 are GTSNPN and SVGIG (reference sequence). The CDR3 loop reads CAWSETGVRGNQPQHF. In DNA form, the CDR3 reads TGTGCCTGGAGTGAGACAGGGGTAAGGGGCAATCAGCCCCAGCATTTT.

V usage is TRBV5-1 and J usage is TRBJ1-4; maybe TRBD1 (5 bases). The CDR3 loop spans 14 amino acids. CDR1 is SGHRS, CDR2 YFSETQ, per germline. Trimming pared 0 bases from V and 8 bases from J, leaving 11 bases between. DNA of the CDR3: TGCGCCAGCAGCTTGGCGCAGGGTAGGGAAAAACTGTTTTTT. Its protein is CASSLAQGREKLFF.

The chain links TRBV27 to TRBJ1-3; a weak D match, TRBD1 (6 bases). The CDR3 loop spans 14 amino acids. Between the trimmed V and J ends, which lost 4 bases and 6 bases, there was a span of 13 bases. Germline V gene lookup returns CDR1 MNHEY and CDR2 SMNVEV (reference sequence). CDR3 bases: TGTGCCAGCAGTTCCTCAGGGGTTGCAAACACCATATATTTT. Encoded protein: CASSSSGVANTIYF.

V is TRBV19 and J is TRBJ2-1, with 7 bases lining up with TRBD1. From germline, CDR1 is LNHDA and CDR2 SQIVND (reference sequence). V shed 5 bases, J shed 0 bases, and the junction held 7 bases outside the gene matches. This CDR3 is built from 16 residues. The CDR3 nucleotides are TGTGCCAGTAGTCCTAGACAGGGAAGCTCCTACAATGAGCAGTTCTTC. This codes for CASSPRQGSSYNEQFF.

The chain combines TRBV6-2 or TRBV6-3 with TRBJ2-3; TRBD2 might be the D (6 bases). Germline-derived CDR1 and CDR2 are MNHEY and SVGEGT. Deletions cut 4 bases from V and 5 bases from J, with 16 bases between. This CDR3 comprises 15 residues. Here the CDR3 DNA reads TGTGCCAGCAGTTCCGCCGGGACTTTGGAAGATACGCAGTATTTT. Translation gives CASSSAGTLEDTQYF.

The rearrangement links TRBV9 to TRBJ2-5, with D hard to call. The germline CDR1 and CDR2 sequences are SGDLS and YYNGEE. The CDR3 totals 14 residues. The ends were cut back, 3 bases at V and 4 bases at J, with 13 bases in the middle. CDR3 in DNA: TGTGCCAGCAGCGCGACTCACTTCGGAGAGACCCAGTACTTC. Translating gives CASSATHFGETQYF.

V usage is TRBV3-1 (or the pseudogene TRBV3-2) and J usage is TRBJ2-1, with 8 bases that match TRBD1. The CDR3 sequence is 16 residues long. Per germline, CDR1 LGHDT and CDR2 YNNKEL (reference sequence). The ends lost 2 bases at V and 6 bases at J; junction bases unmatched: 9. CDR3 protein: CASSQFPRGRPNEQFF. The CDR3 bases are TGTGCCAGCAGCCAATTTCCCAGGGGGCGACCCAATGAGCAGTTCTTC.

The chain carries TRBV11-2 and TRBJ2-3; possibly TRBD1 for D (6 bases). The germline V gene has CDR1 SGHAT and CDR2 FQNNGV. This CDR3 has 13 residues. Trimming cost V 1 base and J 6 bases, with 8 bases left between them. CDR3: CASSLGGLDTQYF. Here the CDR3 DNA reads TGTGCCAGCAGCTTAGGGGGGCTCGATACGCAGTATTTT.

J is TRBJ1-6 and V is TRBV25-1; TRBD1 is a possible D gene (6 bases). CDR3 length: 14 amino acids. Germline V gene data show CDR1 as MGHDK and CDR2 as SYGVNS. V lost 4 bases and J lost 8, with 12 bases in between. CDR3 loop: CASSAGTSHSPLHF. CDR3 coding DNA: TGTGCCAGCAGTGCCGGGACATCTCATTCACCCCTCCACTTT. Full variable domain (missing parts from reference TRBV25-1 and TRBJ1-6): EADIYQTPRYLVIGTGKKITLECSQTMGHDKMYWYQQDPGMELHLIHYSYGVNSTEKGDLSSESTVSRIRTEHFPLTLESARPSHTSQYLCASSAGTSHSPLHFGNGTRLTVT.

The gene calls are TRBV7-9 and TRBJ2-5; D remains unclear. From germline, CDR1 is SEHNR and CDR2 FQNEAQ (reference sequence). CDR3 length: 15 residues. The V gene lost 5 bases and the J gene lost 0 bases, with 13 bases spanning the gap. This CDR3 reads CASSRRDTNQETQYF. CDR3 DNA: TGTGCCAGCAGCCGACGTGACACCAACCAAGAGACCCAGTACTTC.

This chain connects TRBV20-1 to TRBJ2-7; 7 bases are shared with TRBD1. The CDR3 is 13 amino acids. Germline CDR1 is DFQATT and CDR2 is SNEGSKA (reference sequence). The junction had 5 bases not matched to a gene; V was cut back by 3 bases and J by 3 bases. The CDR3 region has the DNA TGCAGTGCTAGTGATCGACAGGGCTACGAGCAGTACGTC. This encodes CSASDRQGYEQYV.

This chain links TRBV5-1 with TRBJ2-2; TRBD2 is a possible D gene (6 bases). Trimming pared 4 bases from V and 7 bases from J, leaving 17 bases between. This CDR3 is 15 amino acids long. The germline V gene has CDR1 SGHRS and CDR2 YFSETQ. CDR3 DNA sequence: TGCGCCAGCAGCCGCCAGGACTACCCCCGCGGGGAGCTGTTTTTT. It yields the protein CASSRQDYPRGELFF. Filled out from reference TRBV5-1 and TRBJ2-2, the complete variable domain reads KAGVTQTPRYLIKTRGQQVTLSCSPISGHRSVSWYQQTPGQGLQFLFEYFSETQRNKGNFPGRFSGRQFSNSRSEMNVSTLELGDSALYLCASSRQDYPRGELFFGEGSRLTVL.

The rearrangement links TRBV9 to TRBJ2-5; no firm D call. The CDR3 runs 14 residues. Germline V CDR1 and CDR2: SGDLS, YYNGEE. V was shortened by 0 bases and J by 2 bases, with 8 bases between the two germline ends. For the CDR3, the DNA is TGTGCCAGCAGCGTAGGCGCCATGCAAGAGACCCAGTACTTC. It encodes CASSVGAMQETQYF.

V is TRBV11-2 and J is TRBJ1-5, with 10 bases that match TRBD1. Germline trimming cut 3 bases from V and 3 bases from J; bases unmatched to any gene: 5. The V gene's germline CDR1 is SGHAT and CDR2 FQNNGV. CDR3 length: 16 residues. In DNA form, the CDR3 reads TGTGCCAGCAGCTTCGGGACAGGGGCCTTCAATCAGCCCCAGCATTTT. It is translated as CASSFGTGAFNQPQHF.

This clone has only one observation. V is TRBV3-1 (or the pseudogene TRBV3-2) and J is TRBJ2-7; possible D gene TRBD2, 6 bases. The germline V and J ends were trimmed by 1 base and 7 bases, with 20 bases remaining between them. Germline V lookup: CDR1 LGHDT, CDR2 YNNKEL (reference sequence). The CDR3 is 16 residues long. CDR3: CASSQGGLAGPGEQYV. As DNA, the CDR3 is TGTGCCAGCAGCCAAGGGGGACTCGCGGGGCCGGGGGAGCAGTACGTC.

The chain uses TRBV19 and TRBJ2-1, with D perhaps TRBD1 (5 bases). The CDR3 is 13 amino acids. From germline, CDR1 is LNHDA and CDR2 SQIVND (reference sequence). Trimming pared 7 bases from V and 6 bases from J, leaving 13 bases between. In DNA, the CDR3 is TGTGCCAGTACCCCACGGCAGGGCAATGAGCAGTTCTTC. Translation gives CASTPRQGNEQFF.

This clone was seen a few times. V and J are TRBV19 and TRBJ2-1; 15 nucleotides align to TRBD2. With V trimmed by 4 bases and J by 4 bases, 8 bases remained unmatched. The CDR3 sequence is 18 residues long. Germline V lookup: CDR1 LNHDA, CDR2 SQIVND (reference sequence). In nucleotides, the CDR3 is TGTGCCAGTAGTACCGGACTAGCGGGGGGGAATCGGTACAATGAGCAGTTCTTC. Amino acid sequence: CASSTGLAGGNRYNEQFF.

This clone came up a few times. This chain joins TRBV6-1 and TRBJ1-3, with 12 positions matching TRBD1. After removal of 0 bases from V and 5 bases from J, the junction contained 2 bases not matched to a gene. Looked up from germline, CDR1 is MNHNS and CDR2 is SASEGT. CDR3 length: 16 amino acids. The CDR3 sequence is CASSEAGTGGRNTIYF. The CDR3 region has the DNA TGTGCCAGCAGTGAAGCGGGGACAGGGGGCCGAAACACCATATATTTT.

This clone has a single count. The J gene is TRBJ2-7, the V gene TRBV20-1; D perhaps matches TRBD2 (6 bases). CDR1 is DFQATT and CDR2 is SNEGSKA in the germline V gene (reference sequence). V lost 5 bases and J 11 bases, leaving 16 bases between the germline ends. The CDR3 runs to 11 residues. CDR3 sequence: CSAEGSSVKYF. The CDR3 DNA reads TGCAGTGCTGAGGGATCTAGCGTTAAGTACTTC.

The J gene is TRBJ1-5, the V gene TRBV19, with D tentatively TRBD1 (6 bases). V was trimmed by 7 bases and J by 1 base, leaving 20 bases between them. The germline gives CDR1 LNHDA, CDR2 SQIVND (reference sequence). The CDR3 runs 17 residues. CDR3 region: CASTPYGQLASNQPQHF. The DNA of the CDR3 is TGTGCCAGTACCCCCTATGGACAGCTCGCGAGCAATCAGCCCCAGCATTTT.

CDR3 residues: CASRRYQETQYF. In DNA, the CDR3 is TGTGCCAGCAGGCGCTACCAAGAGACCCAGTACTTC. The V call is TRBV25-1, the J call TRBJ2-5; D gene ambiguous. V was clipped by 6 bases and J by 0 bases, with 5 bases between them. The CDR3 sequence is 12 residues long. Germline V CDR1 and CDR2: MGHDK, SYGVNS.

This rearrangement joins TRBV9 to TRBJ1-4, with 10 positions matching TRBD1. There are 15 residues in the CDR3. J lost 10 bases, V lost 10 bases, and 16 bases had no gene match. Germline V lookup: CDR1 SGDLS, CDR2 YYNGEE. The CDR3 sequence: CAPGTGDGKRGKLFF. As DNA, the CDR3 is TGTGCCCCCGGGACAGGGGATGGGAAAAGAGGAAAACTGTTTTTT. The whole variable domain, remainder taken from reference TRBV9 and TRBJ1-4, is DSGVTQTPKHLITATGQRVTLRCSPRSGDLSVYWYQQSLDQGLQFLIQYYNGEERAKGNILERFSAQQFPDLHSELNLSSLELGDSALYFCAPGTGDGKRGKLFFGSGTQLSVL.

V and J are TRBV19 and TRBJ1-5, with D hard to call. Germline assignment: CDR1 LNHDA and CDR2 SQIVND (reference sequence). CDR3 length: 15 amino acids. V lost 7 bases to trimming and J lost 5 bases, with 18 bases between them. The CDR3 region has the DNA TGTGCCAGTAATCCCAGCGGGCAGAAATATCAGCCCCAGCATTTT. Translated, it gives CASNPSGQKYQPQHF.

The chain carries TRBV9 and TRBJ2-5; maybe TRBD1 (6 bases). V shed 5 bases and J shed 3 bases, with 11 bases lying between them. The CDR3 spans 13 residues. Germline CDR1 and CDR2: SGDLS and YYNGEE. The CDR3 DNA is TGTGCCAGCAGTACAGGGATAGAAGAGACCCAGTACTTC. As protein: CASSTGIEETQYF.

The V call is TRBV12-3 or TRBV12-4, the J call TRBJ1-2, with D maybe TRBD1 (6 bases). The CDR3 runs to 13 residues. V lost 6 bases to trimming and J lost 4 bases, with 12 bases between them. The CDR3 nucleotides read TGTGCCAGCAGCCTCGACAGGATCTATGGCTACACCTTC. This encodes CASSLDRIYGYTF.

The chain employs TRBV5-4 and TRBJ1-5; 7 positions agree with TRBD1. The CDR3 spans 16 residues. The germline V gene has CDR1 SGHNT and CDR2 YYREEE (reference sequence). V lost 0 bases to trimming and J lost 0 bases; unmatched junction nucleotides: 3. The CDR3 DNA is TGTGCCAGCAGCTTGGGGGGACAGCTTAGCAATCAGCCCCAGCATTTT. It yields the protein CASSLGGQLSNQPQHF.